This T cell receptor (beta chain) was captured by sequencing in a study of post-analysis software for immune sequencing data. Findings and limits, study-wide: When patients were compared with controls, about five TRBV segments were more frequent, TRBV5-6, TRBV5-1 and TRBV20-1 among them.

The table lists this clonotype with a few counts. Its specificity is not known. The V gene's germline CDR1 is MNHNS and CDR2 SASEGT. The V and J ends lost 6 bases and 7 bases, in that order; junction bases with no gene match: 8. The CDR3 extends over 15 amino acids. Researchers reported that TCR beta cDNA libraries carried unique molecular identifiers. TCRdb recomputed calls from the PCR reads with MiXCR, one row per CDR3 protein. The table has 700,000 to 900,000 distinct CDR3 sequences, about 45% seen once. This chain uses TRBV6-1 with TRBJ2-1; 11 nucleotides agree with TRBD2. The sequence came from a girl between 5 and 17 years old with multiple sclerosis. Sequencing was done on a sample of blood. The CDR3 DNA reads as TGTGCCAGCAGGAGGGGACTAGCGGCACTTAATGAGCAGTTCTTC. Its translation: CASRRGLAALNEQFF.